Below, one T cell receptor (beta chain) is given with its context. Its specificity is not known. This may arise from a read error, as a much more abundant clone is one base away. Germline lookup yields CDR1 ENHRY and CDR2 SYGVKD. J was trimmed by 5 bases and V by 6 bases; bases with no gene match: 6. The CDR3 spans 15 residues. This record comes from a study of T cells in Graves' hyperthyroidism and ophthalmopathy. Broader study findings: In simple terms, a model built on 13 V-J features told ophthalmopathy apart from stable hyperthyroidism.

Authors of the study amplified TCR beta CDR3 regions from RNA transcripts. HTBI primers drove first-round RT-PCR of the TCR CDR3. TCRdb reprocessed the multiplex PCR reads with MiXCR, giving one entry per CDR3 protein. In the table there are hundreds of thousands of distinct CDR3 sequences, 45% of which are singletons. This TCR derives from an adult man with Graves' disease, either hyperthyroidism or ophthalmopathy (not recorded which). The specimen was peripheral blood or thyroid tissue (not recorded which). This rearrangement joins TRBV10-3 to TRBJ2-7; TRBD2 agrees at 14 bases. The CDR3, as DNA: TGTGCCATCAGGGGACTAGCGGGAGACGGGGACGAGCAGTACTTC. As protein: CAIRGLAGDGDEQYF.